Shown below are 16 T cell receptor beta chains from a single sample sequenced in a study of PD-1 blockade in classical Hodgkin lymphoma. Every patient was affected by relapse after autologous stem cell transplantation, while exposure to brentuximab vedotin was not uniform. Sequencing used immunoSEQ multiplex PCR; TCRdb keeps in-frame clones, though not all of them. The table has tens of thousands of clones, about 77% seen once. This sample comprised peripheral blood mononuclear cells (PBMCs), obtained at baseline. The receptors here all came from a human donor with classical Hodgkin lymphoma.

This clone was seen a few times. The gene calls are TRBV6-1 and TRBJ1-6; 8 bases map to TRBD1. The ends lost 8 bases at V and 7 bases at J; junction bases unmatched: 10. Germline CDR1 reads MNHNS; CDR2 reads SASEGT. CDR3 length: 15 amino acids. The DNA for the CDR3 is TGTGCCAGCTTATCCGGGACAGGTTCCAATTCACCCCTCCACTTT. It translates to CASLSGTGSNSPLHF.

The rearrangement uses TRBV18 and TRBJ1-2; D is possibly TRBD1 (6 bases). This CDR3 has 14 amino acids. Trimming left V 6 bases short and J 4 bases short, with 15 bases between. The V gene's germline CDR1 is KGHSH and CDR2 LQKENI. CDR3 region: CASSQTGQSYGYTF. The CDR3, as DNA: TGTGCCAGCTCGCAGACAGGACAGTCCTATGGCTACACCTTC.

This clone has a single count. The genes are TRBV7-2 and TRBJ2-2, with 7 nucleotides matching TRBD1. The CDR3 runs 17 residues. Per the germline V gene, CDR1 is SGHTA and CDR2 is FQGNSA. V lost 3 bases and J lost 2; bases outside the gene matches: 9. The CDR3 coding sequence is TGTGCCAGCAGCTTTAGATCAGGGACAGTTAACACCGGGGAGCTGTTTTTT. It yields the protein CASSFRSGTVNTGELFF.

The V call is TRBV5-6, the J call TRBJ2-2; D gene ambiguous. CDR1 is SGHDT and CDR2 is YYEEEE in the germline V gene. The CDR3 length is 13 residues. With 0 bases removed from V and 6 bases from J, the gap between germline ends came to 6 bases. The CDR3 DNA is TGTGCCAGCAGCTTGGCAGGCCCCGGGGAGCTGTTTTTT. It yields the protein CASSLAGPGELFF.

The chain combines TRBV7-2 with TRBJ1-4; the match to TRBD1 covers 7 bases. Looked up from germline, CDR1 is SGHTA and CDR2 is FQGNSA. With 2 bases clipped from V and 4 bases from J, the junction kept 7 bases outside the gene matches. The CDR3 consists of 16 residues. The CDR3 region is CASSLFTGASNEKLFF. The CDR3 DNA is TGTGCCAGCAGCTTATTCACAGGGGCGAGTAATGAAAAACTGTTTTTT.

This chain joins TRBV7-3 and TRBJ2-1, with 15 bases lining up with TRBD2. With V trimmed by 4 bases and J by 1 base, 8 bases remained unmatched. This CDR3 comprises 19 residues. CDR1 and CDR2 (germline): SGHTA, FQGTGA. CDR3 DNA: TGTGCCAGCAGCTCAGGGACTAGCGGGGGGCCGAGGTCCTACAATGAGCAGTTCTTC. The encoded protein is CASSSGTSGGPRSYNEQFF.

The rearrangement uses TRBV6-1 and TRBJ1-5; no firm D call. Looked up from germline, CDR1 is MNHNS and CDR2 is SASEGT. This CDR3 is built from 18 residues. Trimming cost V 0 bases and J 3 bases, with 18 bases left between them. The CDR3 loop reads CASSEAIPGLPPNQPQHF. CDR3 nucleotides: TGTGCCAGCAGTGAAGCGATACCCGGATTGCCCCCCAATCAGCCCCAGCATTTT.

This chain's CDR3 is CASSRRGVANEKLFF. The DNA for the CDR3 is TGCGCCAGCAGCCGGAGGGGGGTGGCTAATGAAAAACTGTTTTTT. The genes are TRBV4-3 and TRBJ1-4; tentative D call: TRBD1 (6 bases). Germline loops: CDR1 LGHNA, CDR2 YSLEER. This CDR3 comprises 15 residues. The V end was cut by 4 bases, the J end by 3 bases, with 12 bases between.

This clone was recorded a few times. This chain joins TRBV15 and TRBJ1-5, with D tentatively TRBD1 (5 bases). Trimming removed 3 bases from V and 4 bases from J, with 7 bases in between. CDR1 and CDR2 (germline): LNHNV, YYDKDF (reference sequence). The CDR3 length is 13 residues. The CDR3 DNA reads TGTGCCACCAGCAGGACAGTGAATCAGCCCCAGCATTTT. Translation: CATSRTVNQPQHF. The entire variable domain, with the rest obtained from reference TRBV15 and TRBJ1-5, is as follows: DAMVIQNPRYQVTQFGKPVTLSCSQTLNHNVMYWYQQKSSQAPKLLFHYYDKDFNNEADTPDNFQSRRPNTSFCFLDIRSPGLGDTAMYLCATSRTVNQPQHFGDGTRLSIL.

The V call is TRBV4-3, the J call TRBJ2-2; 10 bases match TRBD1. Germline CDR1 reads LGHNA; CDR2 reads YSLEER. CDR3 length: 13 amino acids. CDR3 DNA: TGCGCGCACCTGGGGACAGGGGCCGGGGAGCTGTTTTTT. Encoded protein: CAHLGTGAGELFF.

V and J are TRBV10-2 and TRBJ2-7, with 9 positions matching TRBD2. Germline V lookup: CDR1 WSHSY, CDR2 SAAADI. CDR3 length equals 15 residues. V shed 10 bases, J shed 2 bases, and the junction held 12 bases outside the gene matches. The CDR3 region has the DNA TGCGCCAAAAAACGGTGGCTAGCGGGGACCTACGAGCAGTACTTC. Amino acids: CAKKRWLAGTYEQYF.

This chain uses TRBV6-5 with TRBJ2-4, with D possibly called TRBD1 or TRBD2 (5 bases each). CDR1 and CDR2 from the germline V gene are MNHEY and SVGAGI. This CDR3 region has 13 residues. The V and J ends lost 5 bases and 8 bases respectively, with 13 bases between them. CDR3 residues: CASSPTVGDIQYF. The CDR3 nucleotides are TGTGCCAGCAGTCCCACCGTGGGGGACATTCAGTACTTC.

The rearrangement joins TRBV2 to TRBJ2-7; D not resolved. Germline V gene data show CDR1 as SNHLY and CDR2 as FYNNEI. The CDR3 sequence is 11 residues long. The V gene lost 1 base and the J gene lost 9 bases, with 7 bases spanning the gap. CDR3 bases: TGTGCCAGCAGTGAAGTCGGTCGGCAGTACTTC. Amino acid sequence: CASSEVGRQYF.

This rearrangement joins TRBV6-5 to TRBJ2-5; TRBD1 is a possible D gene (5 bases). V shed 2 bases and J shed 0 bases, with 13 bases lying between them. CDR3 length: 16 residues. Germline lookup yields CDR1 MNHEY and CDR2 SVGAGI. The CDR3 DNA follows: TGTGCCAGCAGTTACAGGCGGACAACGTACCAAGAGACCCAGTACTTC. Its protein product is CASSYRRTTYQETQYF.

This clone counts as medium-sized. The chain is built from TRBV15 and TRBJ1-1; D call uncertain. The CDR3 extends over 14 amino acids. Germline V lookup: CDR1 LNHNV, CDR2 YYDKDF (reference sequence). V shed 3 bases and J shed 1 base, with 9 bases lying between them. The CDR3 here is CATSRSRTNTEAFF. The DNA of the CDR3 is TGTGCCACCAGCAGGTCGCGTACGAACACTGAAGCTTTCTTT.

This clone was seen a few times. The gene calls are TRBV7-2 and TRBJ2-7, with TRBD2 as a possible D gene (7 bases). Germline CDR1 reads SGHTA; CDR2 reads FQGNSA. The CDR3 sequence is 12 residues long. V was cut by 3 bases and J by 7 bases, with 10 bases left in between. This CDR3 reads CASSLGRGEQYF. In DNA form, the CDR3 reads TGTGCCAGCAGCTTGGGGAGGGGGGAGCAGTACTTC.